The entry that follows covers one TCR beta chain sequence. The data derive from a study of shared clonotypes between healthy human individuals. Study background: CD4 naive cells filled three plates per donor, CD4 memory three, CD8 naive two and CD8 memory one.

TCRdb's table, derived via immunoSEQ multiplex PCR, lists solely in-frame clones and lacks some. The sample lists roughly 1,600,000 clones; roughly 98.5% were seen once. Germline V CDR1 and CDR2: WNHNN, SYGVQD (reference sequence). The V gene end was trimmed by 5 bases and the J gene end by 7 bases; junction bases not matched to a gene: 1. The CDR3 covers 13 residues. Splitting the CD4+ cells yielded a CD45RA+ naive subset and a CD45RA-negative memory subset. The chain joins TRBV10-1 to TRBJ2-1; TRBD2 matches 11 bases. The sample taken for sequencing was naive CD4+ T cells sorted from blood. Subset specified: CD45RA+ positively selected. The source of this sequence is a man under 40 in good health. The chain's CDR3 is CASSTSGRNEQFF. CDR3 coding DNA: TGCGCCAGCAGTACTAGCGGGAGAAATGAGCAGTTCTTC.